The 6 T cell receptor beta chains below all came from one sample that was sequenced in a study of vaccination effects on CD4 cells after COVID-19. The method was immunoSEQ multiplex PCR; TCRdb's version includes in-frame clones alone and lacks a portion of them. Among tens of thousands of clones listed, about 70% were seen once. Their antigens are not known. The authors isolated CD4+ T cells after ten to eleven days of culture. The material sequenced was CD4+ T cells from PBMCs cultured without peptide, taken before COVID-19 vaccination. These receptor sequences come from a human donor who had a prior SARS-CoV-2 infection.

V is TRBV7-8 and J is TRBJ2-7; 7 bases align to TRBD2. J gave up 4 bases and V 3 bases, and 15 bases lay outside the gene matches. Germline-derived CDR1 and CDR2 are SGHVS and FQNEAQ. The CDR3 has 17 residues. DNA for the CDR3: TGTGCCAGCAGCTTTTTTGCCCTTGTCGGGAGGCGGTACGAGCAGTACTTC. Translation gives CASSFFALVGRRYEQYF.

This sequence joins TRBV9 and TRBJ1-2, with D hard to call. V lost 0 bases to trimming and J lost 4 bases, with 10 bases between them. This CDR3 has 14 amino acids. Germline V gene data show CDR1 as SGDLS and CDR2 as YYNGEE. The chain's CDR3 is CASSVGRRLYGYTF. CDR3 coding DNA: TGTGCCAGCAGCGTAGGGCGCCGACTCTATGGCTACACCTTC.

J is TRBJ2-5 and V is TRBV6-5, with TRBD2 as a possible D gene (5 bases). Trimming shortened V by 4 bases and J by 7 bases, and 13 bases separated the two germline ends. The CDR3 length is 13 residues. The germline V gene encodes CDR1 MNHEY and CDR2 SVGAGI. The CDR3 coding sequence is TGTGCCAGCAGTTTTGACTTCGGAGGGACCCAGTACTTC. Amino acid sequence: CASSFDFGGTQYF.

This chain joins TRBV11-2 and TRBJ1-3; the D gene is possibly TRBD1 (5 bases). The CDR3 has 13 residues. CDR1 and CDR2 (germline): SGHAT, FQNNGV. V was clipped by 5 bases and J by 9 bases, with 14 bases between them. In nucleotides, the CDR3 is TGTGCCAGCAGCCGCGGGGGGATAGGCACCATATATTTT. This translates into CASSRGGIGTIYF.

The chain carries TRBV9 and TRBJ1-2, with 7 bases aligning to TRBD1. CDR3 length: 13 residues. Losses at the gene ends were 1 base for V and 6 bases for J; bases not matched to a gene: 3. CDR1 and CDR2 (germline): SGDLS, YYNGEE. The CDR3 protein is CASSVSGTDGYTF. The CDR3 region has the DNA TGTGCCAGCAGCGTATCGGGGACAGATGGCTACACCTTC.

This chain connects TRBV7-9 to TRBJ1-2; D remains ambiguous. CDR3 size: 13 residues. V dropped 2 bases and J dropped 2 bases, with 6 bases sitting between them. Germline CDR1 reads SEHNR; CDR2 reads FQNEAQ (reference sequence). The CDR3 reads CASSLSDNYGYTF. The CDR3 DNA reads TGTGCCAGCAGCTTAAGTGACAACTATGGCTACACCTTC. Full variable domain (outside the CDR3, taken from reference TRBV7-9 and TRBJ1-2): DTGVSQNPRHKITKRGQNVTFRCDPISEHNRLYWYRQTLGQGPEFLTYFQNEAQLEKSRLLSDRFSAERPKGSFSTLEIQRTEQGDSAMYLCASSLSDNYGYTFGSGTRLTVV.